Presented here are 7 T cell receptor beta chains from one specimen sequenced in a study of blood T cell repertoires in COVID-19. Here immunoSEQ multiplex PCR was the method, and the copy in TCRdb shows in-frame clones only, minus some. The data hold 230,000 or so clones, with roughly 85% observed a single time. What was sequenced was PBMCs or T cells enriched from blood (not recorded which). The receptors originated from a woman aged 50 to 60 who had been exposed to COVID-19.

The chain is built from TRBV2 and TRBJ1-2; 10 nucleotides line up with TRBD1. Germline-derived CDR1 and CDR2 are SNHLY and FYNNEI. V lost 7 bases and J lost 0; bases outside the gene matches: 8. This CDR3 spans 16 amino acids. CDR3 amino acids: CASTLAGQGANYGYTF. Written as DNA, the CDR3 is TGTGCCAGCACTCTCGCTGGACAGGGGGCTAACTATGGCTACACCTTC.

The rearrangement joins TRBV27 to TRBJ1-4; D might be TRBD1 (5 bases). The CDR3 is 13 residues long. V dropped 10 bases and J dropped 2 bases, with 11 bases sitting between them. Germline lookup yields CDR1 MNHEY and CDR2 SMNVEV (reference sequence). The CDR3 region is CATATDTNEKLFF. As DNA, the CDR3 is TGTGCCACCGCGACAGACACTAATGAAAAACTGTTTTTT.

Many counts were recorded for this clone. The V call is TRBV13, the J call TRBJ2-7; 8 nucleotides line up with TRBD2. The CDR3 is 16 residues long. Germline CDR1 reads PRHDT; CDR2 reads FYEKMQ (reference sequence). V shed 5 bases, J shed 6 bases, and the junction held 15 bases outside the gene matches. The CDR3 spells CASSTTSGTSGSEQYF. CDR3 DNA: TGTGCCAGCAGCACAACTTCCGGGACTAGTGGGTCCGAGCAGTACTTC.

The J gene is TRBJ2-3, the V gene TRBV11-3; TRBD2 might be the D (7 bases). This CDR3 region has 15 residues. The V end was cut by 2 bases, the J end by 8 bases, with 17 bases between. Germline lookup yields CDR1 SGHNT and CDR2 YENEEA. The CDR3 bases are TGTGCCAGCAGCTTAACTTTCGGGGGGCGAGGTACGCAGTATTTT. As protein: CASSLTFGGRGTQYF.

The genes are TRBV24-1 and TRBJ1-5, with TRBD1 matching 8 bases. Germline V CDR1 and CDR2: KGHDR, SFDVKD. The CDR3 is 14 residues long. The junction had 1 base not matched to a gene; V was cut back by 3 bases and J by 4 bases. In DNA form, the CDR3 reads TGTGCCACCAGTGATCGGGACAGGAATCAGCCCCAGCATTTT. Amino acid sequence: CATSDRDRNQPQHF.

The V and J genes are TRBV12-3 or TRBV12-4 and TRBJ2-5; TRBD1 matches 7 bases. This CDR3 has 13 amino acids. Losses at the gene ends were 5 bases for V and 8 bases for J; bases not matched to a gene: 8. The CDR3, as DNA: TGTGCCAGCAGTCGTACAGGGGTTGGAACCCAGTACTTC. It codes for CASSRTGVGTQYF.

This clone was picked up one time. The CDR3 DNA reads as TGCGCCAGCAGCCATATCCGGGGTCATGAGCAGTTCTTC. This encodes CASSHIRGHEQFF. The V call is TRBV4-3, the J call TRBJ2-1; D may be TRBD2 (5 bases). The CDR3 contains 13 residues. The germline gives CDR1 LGHNA, CDR2 YSLEER. With 3 bases removed from V and 8 bases from J, the gap between germline ends came to 11 bases.